The next 5 T cell receptor beta chains were all read from a single sample in a study of tumor-infiltrating lymphocytes in primary liver carcinoma. Investigators took RNA and DNA out together from 20-30 mg of unsorted bulk tissue. A primer in the constant region served to generate TCR beta cDNA from roughly 450 ng of total RNA. Slightly modified ARM-PCR, run as three nested multiplex PCR rounds, produced the TCR beta libraries. TRBV1-TRBV30 forward primers and a C-beta reverse primer were used in the first two PCR rounds, which each ran for around 10 cycles. TCRdb passed the multiplex PCR reads through MiXCR, listing each CDR3 protein once. The table includes 95,000 to 150,000 distinct CDR3 sequences, around 65% detected once. The sequencing sample was made of tumor-adjacent normal liver tissue. These receptor sequences come from an older woman with primary liver carcinoma and hepatitis B virus infection.

In this sample, this clonotype turned up a few times. The chain combines TRBV19 with TRBJ1-2; D is ambiguous. Trimming left V 4 bases short and J 5 bases short, with 14 bases between. This CDR3 has 14 amino acids. Germline CDR1 LNHDA, CDR2 SQIVND (reference sequence). The CDR3 loop reads CASSTLTATYGYTF. The CDR3 DNA sequence: TGTGCCAGTAGTACCCTGACGGCGACGTATGGCTACACCTTC.

In the case of this clonotype: It is likely a read error, because the conserved phenylalanine at the end of the CDR3 is missing. The V and J genes are TRBV13 and TRBJ2-7; D remains ambiguous. The CDR3 is 14 amino acids. Germline loops: CDR1 PRHDT, CDR2 FYEKMQ (reference sequence). The DNA of the CDR3 is TGTGCCAGCTGCTTATCTAGATCCTACCACGAGCAGTACCTC. Translating it yields CASCLSRSYHEQYL.

This clonotype occurred once. The junction differs from germline at one of its ends, possibly a read error. The chain joins TRBV5-4 to TRBJ2-7; 7 bases agree with TRBD2. Per the germline V gene, CDR1 is SGHNT and CDR2 is YYREEE (reference sequence). The CDR3 spans 15 residues. The CDR3 here is CANSSTGTKTYGQYF. DNA of the CDR3: TGTGCCAACAGCTCTACCGGGACTAAGACCTACGGGCAGTACTTC.

To note about this clonotype: At one of its ends the junction is not consistent with the germline gene, which may arise from a read error. CDR3 in DNA: TGCAGCAATGGACTCAGAGGGACTAGCGGGAACTACAATGATCAGTTCTTC. Translation: CSNGLRGTSGNYNDQFF. This chain links TRBV29-1 with TRBJ2-1, with 13 bases matching TRBD2. From germline, CDR1 is SQVTM and CDR2 ANQGSEA. The CDR3 runs 17 residues.

Notes on this clonotype: This may be a read error, as it is one base from a much larger clone. The chain is built from TRBV6-5 and TRBJ1-2; D may be TRBD1 (5 bases). The germline V gene encodes CDR1 MNHEY and CDR2 SVGAGI. CDR3 length equals 13 residues. Trimming shortened V by 4 bases and J by 8 bases, and 14 bases separated the two germline ends. The CDR3 is CASSSDGGSGYTF. The CDR3 DNA follows: TGTGCCAGCAGTTCGGACGGGGGGAGCGGCTACACCTTC.